The next 8 T cell receptor beta chains were all read from a single sample in a study of regulatory T cells in long-lasting Graves disease. The time point denotes: newly diagnosed GD, antithyroid drugs for less than 3 months. Researchers made the TCR library from RNA that was extracted from PBMCs. TCR beta libraries were built with iRepertoire HTBI primers and Arm-PCR of CDR3 regions. TCRdb recomputed calls from the multiplex PCR reads with MiXCR, one row per CDR3 protein. The table lists 560,000 or so distinct CDR3 sequences, more than 15% of them singletons, with 12% in the top ten. This sample also appeared in a second study, on T cells in Graves' hyperthyroidism and ophthalmopathy.

The sample was peripheral blood mononuclear cells (PBMCs), taken at new diagnosis, from a patient treated with antithyroid drugs. Source of these receptors: a man between 18 and 29 years old with Graves disease.

This clonotype was seen at least ten times. This sequence joins TRBV6-1 and TRBJ1-2; 7 nucleotides line up with TRBD1. After removal of 7 bases from V and 7 bases from J, the junction contained 12 bases not matched to a gene. Per germline, CDR1 MNHNS and CDR2 SASEGT. The CDR3 has 14 amino acids. CDR3 bases: TGTGCCAGCATTGCGGGACAGAAGAATGGTGGCTACACCTTC. This sequence encodes CASIAGQKNGGYTF.

This clonotype was recorded a few times. The rearrangement links TRBV20-1 to TRBJ1-4; D is undetermined. Germline V gives CDR1 DFQATT, CDR2 SNEGSKA (reference sequence). V was clipped by 0 bases and J by 7 bases, with 12 bases between them. The CDR3 is 14 amino acids. The CDR3 sequence: CSARDVPKGEKLFF. DNA of the CDR3: TGCAGTGCTAGAGATGTCCCCAAAGGTGAAAAACTGTTTTTT.

There are a few counts of this clonotype. The CDR3 bases are TGCGCCAGCAGCCAACCTCCGGGGGGGGAGAACACTGAAGCTTTCTTT. Encoded protein: CASSQPPGGENTEAFF. The chain uses TRBV4-1 and TRBJ1-1, with D perhaps TRBD1 (5 bases). This CDR3 has 16 residues. The V gene's germline CDR1 is MGHRA and CDR2 YSYEKL. Trimming took off 2 bases at V and 1 base at J, with 14 bases between the two ends.

Concerning this clonotype: A junction boundary mismatches the germline segment, possibly from a read error. The chain joins TRBV20-1 to TRBJ2-1; tentatively, D is TRBD2 (5 bases). Germline CDR1 reads DFQATT; CDR2 reads SNEGSKA (reference sequence). This CDR3 spans 16 amino acids. The CDR3 DNA follows: TGCAGTACTAGAGATATCGCGGGCCCCTCCTACAATGAGCAGTTCTTC. This codes for CSTRDIAGPSYNEQFF.

The gene calls are TRBV9 and TRBJ2-1, with 11 nucleotides matching TRBD2. The length of the CDR3 is 17 residues. J lost 4 bases, V lost 4 bases, and 10 bases had no gene match. Germline assignment: CDR1 SGDLS and CDR2 YYNGEE. DNA of the CDR3: TGTGCCAGCAGCCCTTCGCTAGCGGGAGGACGGTACAATGAGCAGTTCTTC. It specifies CASSPSLAGGRYNEQFF. The full variable domain, in which reference TRBV9 and TRBJ2-1 provide the parts outside the CDR3, is DSGVTQTPKHLITATGQRVTLRCSPRSGDLSVYWYQQSLDQGLQFLIQYYNGEERAKGNILERFSAQQFPDLHSELNLSSLELGDSALYFCASSPSLAGGRYNEQFFGPGTRLTVL.

The chain couples TRBV10-1 to TRBJ1-4, with 8 nucleotides matching TRBD1. Germline CDR1 is WNHNN and CDR2 is SYGVQD (reference sequence). The CDR3 consists of 17 residues. V was pared by 0 bases and J by 0 bases, with 3 bases of the junction left unmatched. CDR3 loop: CASSESGQGATNEKLFF. The CDR3 DNA reads TGCGCCAGCAGTGAGTCAGGACAGGGAGCAACTAATGAAAAACTGTTTTTT.

V and J are TRBV5-5 and TRBJ2-5; D might be TRBD2 (5 bases). Germline V gene sequence: CDR1 SGHKS, CDR2 YYEKEE (reference sequence). The CDR3 loop spans 15 amino acids. Between the trimmed V and J ends, which lost 0 bases and 3 bases, there was a span of 12 bases. CDR3 in amino acids: CASSLVTRAKETQYF. As DNA, the CDR3 is TGTGCCAGCAGCTTGGTTACTAGGGCCAAAGAGACCCAGTACTTC.

In its sample, this clonotype was seen a few times. This may be a read error, as it is one base from a much larger clone. This chain uses TRBV4-1 with TRBJ1-2; a weak D match, TRBD1 (5 bases). The CDR3 has 16 amino acids. The ends were cut back, 0 bases at V and 7 bases at J, with 18 bases in the middle. Germline lookup yields CDR1 MGHRA and CDR2 YSYEKL. CDR3 loop: CASSQDEAGWGSGYTF. CDR3 DNA sequence: TGCGCCAGCAGCCAAGATGAGGCAGGGTGGGGGAGTGGCTACACCTTC.